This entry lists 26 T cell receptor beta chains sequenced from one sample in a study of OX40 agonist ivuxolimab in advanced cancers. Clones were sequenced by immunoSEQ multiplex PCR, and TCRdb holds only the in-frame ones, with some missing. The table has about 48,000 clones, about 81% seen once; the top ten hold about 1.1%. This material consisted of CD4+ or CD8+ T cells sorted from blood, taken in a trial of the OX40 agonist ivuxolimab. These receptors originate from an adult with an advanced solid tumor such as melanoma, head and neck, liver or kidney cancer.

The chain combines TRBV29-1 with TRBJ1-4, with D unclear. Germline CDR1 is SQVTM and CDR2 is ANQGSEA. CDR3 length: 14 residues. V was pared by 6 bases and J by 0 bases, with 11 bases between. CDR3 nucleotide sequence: TGCAGCGTCCCTCATGGATCAACTAATGAAAAACTGTTTTTT. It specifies CSVPHGSTNEKLFF.

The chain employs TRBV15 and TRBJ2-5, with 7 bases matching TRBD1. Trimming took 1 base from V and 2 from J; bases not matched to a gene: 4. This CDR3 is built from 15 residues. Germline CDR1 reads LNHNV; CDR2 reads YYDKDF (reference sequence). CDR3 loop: CATSRAPDRQETQYF. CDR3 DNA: TGTGCCACCAGCAGAGCTCCGGACAGGCAAGAGACCCAGTACTTC.

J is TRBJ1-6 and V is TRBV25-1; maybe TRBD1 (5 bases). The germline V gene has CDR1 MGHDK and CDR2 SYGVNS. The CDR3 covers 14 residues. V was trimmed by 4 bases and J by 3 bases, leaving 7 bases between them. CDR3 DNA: TGTGCCAGCAGTGGTACAGGCTATAATTCACCCCTCCACTTT. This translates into CASSGTGYNSPLHF.

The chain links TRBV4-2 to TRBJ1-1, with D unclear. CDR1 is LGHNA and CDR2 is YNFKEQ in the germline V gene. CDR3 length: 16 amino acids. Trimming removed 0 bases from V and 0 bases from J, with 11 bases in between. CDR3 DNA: TGTGCCAGCAGCCAAGATCCCGCAGTCATGAACACTGAAGCTTTCTTT. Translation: CASSQDPAVMNTEAFF.

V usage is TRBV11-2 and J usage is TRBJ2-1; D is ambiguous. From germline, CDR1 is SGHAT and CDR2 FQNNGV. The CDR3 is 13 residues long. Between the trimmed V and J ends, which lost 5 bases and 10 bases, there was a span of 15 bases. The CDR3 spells CASSPGAAVEQFF. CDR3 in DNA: TGTGCCAGCAGCCCCGGCGCGGCGGTCGAGCAGTTCTTC.

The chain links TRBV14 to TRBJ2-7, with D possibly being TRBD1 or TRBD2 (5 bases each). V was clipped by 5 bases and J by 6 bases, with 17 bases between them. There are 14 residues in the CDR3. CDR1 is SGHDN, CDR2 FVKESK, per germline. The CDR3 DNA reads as TGTGCCAGCAGCTATGGGGCCAGAGGGGTCGAGCAGTACTTC. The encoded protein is CASSYGARGVEQYF. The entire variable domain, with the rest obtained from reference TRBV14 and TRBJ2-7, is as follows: EAGVTQFPSHSVIEKGQTVTLRCDPISGHDNLYWYRRVMGKEIKFLLHFVKESKQDESGMPNNRFLAERTGGTYSTLKVQPAELEDSGVYFCASSYGARGVEQYFGPGTRLTVT.

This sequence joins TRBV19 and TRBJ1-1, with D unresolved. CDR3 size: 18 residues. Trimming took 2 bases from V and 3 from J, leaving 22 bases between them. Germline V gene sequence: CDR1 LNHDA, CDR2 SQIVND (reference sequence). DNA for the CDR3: TGTGCCAGTAGTATAAGACCAGGTTTTTCCATCAAATACACTGAAGCTTTCTTT. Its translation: CASSIRPGFSIKYTEAFF.

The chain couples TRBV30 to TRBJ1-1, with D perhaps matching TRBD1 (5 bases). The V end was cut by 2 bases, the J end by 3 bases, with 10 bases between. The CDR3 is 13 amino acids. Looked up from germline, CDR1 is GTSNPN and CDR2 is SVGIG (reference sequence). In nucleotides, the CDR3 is TGTGCCTGGAGTCGACAGATCGACACTGAAGCTTTCTTT. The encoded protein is CAWSRQIDTEAFF.

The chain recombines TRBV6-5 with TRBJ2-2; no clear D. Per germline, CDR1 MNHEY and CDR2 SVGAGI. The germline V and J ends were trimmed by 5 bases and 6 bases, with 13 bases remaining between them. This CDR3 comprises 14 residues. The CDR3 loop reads CASSPTPSPGELFF. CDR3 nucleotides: TGTGCCAGCAGTCCGACACCCTCCCCCGGGGAGCTGTTTTTT.

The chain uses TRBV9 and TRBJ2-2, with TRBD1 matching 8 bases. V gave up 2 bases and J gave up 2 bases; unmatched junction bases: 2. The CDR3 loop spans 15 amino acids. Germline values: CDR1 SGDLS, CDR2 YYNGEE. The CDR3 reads CASSVTGGNTGELFF. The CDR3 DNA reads TGTGCCAGCAGCGTTACAGGGGGTAACACCGGGGAGCTGTTTTTT. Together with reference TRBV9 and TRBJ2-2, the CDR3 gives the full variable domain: DSGVTQTPKHLITATGQRVTLRCSPRSGDLSVYWYQQSLDQGLQFLIQYYNGEERAKGNILERFSAQQFPDLHSELNLSSLELGDSALYFCASSVTGGNTGELFFGEGSRLTVL.

The CDR3 bases are TGCGCCAGCAGCTTGATTAGGGGAGCCACAGATACGCAGTATTTT. Residues: CASSLIRGATDTQYF. The V gene is TRBV5-1, the J gene TRBJ2-3; D is possibly TRBD1 or TRBD2 (5 bases each). The CDR3 spans 15 residues. Per the germline V gene, CDR1 is SGHRS and CDR2 is YFSETQ. V was shortened by 1 base and J by 2 bases, with 11 bases between the two germline ends.

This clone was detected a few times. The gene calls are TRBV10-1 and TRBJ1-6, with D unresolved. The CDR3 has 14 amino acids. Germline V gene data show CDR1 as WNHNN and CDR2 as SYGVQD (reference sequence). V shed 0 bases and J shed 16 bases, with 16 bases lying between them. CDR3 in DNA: TGCGCCAGCAGTGAGTCCCACTCTGACGGTAATCTCCACTTT. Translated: CASSESHSDGNLHF.

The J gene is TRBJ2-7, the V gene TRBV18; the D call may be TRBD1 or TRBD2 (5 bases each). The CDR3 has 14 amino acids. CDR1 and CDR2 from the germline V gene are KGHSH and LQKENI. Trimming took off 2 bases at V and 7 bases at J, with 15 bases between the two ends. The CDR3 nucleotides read TGTGCCAGCTCACCAGTTAAGGGGTCGGGAGAGCAGTACTTC. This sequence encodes CASSPVKGSGEQYF.

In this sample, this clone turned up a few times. The CDR3, as DNA: TGTGCCAGCAGCTTAGAATTAGGCCGTCGAAGGGACACTGAAGCTTTCTTT. Its translation: CASSLELGRRRDTEAFF. The chain links TRBV11-2 to TRBJ1-1; D ambiguous. Germline CDR1 and CDR2: SGHAT and FQNNGV. The CDR3 has 17 residues. The germline V and J ends were trimmed by 0 bases and 3 bases, with 17 bases remaining between them.

The CDR3 spells CASIRAGGSYNEQFF. The CDR3 DNA reads TGTGCCAGCATCCGGGCGGGAGGGTCATACAATGAGCAGTTCTTC. The rearrangement joins TRBV6-1 to TRBJ2-1, with 9 bases lining up with TRBD2. Germline assignment: CDR1 MNHNS and CDR2 SASEGT. V trimming: 7 bases; J trimming: 4 bases; junction bases outside the gene matches: 8. CDR3 length equals 15 residues.

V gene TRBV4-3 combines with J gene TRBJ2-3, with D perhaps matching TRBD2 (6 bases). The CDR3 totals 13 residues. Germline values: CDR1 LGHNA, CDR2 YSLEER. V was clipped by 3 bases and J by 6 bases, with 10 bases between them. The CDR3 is CASSHLGRDTQYF. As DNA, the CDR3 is TGCGCCAGCAGCCACCTAGGGAGGGATACGCAGTATTTT.

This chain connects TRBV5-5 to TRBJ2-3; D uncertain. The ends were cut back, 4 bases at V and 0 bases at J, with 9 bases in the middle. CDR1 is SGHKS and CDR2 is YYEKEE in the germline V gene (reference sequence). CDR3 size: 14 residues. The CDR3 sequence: CASSPRISTDTQYF. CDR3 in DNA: TGTGCCAGCAGCCCCCGGATAAGCACAGATACGCAGTATTTT.

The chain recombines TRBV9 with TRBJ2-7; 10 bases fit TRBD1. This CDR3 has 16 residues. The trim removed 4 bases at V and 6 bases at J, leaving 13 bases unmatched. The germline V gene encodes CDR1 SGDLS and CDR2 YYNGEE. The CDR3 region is CASSSFLGQGVCEQYF. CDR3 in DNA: TGTGCCAGCAGCTCCTTTTTAGGACAGGGGGTATGCGAGCAGTACTTC.

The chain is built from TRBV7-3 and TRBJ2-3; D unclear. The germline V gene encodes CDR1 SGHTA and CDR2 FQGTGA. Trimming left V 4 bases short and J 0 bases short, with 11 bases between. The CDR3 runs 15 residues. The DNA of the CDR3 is TGTGCCAGCAGCTCTAGGCTGGGGAGCACAGATACGCAGTATTTT. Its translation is CASSSRLGSTDTQYF.

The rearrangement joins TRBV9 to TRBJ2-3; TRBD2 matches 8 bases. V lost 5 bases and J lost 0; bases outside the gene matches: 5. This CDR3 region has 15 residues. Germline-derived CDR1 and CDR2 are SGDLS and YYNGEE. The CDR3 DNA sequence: TGTGCCAGCAGTCATATAGCGGGAAGCACAGATACGCAGTATTTT. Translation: CASSHIAGSTDTQYF.

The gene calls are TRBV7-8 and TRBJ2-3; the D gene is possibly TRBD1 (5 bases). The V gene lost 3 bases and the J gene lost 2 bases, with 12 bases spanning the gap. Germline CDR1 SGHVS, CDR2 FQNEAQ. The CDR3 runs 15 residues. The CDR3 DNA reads TGTGCCAGCAGCTTGGGGTACAGGATCACAGATACGCAGTATTTT. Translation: CASSLGYRITDTQYF. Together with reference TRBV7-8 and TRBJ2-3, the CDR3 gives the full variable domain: GAGVSQSPRYKVAKRGQDVALRCDPISGHVSLFWYQQALGQGPEFLTYFQNEAQLDKSGLPSDRFFAERPEGSVSTLKIQRTQQEDSAVYLCASSLGYRITDTQYFGPGTRLTVL.

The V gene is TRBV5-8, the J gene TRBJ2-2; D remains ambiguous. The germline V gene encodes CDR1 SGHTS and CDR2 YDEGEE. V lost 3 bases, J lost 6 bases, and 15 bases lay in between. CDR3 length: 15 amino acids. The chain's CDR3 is CASSSPLRVPGELFF. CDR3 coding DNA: TGTGCCAGCAGCTCACCGTTACGGGTCCCCGGGGAGCTGTTTTTT.

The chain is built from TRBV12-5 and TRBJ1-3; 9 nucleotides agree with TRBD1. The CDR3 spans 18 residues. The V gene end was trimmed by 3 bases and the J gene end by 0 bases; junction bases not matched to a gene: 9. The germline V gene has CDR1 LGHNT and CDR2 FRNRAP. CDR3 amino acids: CASGFSGTGSYSGNTIYF. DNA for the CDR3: TGTGCTAGTGGTTTCTCCGGGACAGGGTCATACTCTGGAAACACCATATATTTT.

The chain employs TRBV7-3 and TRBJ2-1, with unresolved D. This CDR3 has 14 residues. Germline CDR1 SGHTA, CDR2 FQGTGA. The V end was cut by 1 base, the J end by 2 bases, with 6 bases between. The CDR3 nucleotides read TGTGCCAGCAGCTTAAGTAGAGCCTACAATGAGCAGTTCTTC. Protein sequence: CASSLSRAYNEQFF.

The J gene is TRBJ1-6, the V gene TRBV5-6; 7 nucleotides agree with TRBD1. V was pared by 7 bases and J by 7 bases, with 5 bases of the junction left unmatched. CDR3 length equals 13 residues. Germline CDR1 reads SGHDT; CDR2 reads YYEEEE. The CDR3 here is CASRPGQNSPLHF. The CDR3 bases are TGTGCCAGCCGGCCGGGACAGAATTCACCCCTCCACTTT. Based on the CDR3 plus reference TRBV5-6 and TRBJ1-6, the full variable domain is DAGVTQSPTHLIKTRGQQVTLRCSPKSGHDTVSWYQQALGQGPQFIFQYYEEEERQRGNFPDRFSGHQFPNYSSELNVNALLLGDSALYLCASRPGQNSPLHFGNGTRLTVT.

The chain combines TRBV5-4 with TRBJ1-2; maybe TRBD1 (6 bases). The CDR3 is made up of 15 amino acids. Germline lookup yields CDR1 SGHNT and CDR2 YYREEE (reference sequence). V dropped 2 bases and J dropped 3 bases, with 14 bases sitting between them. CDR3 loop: CASSLVNREDYGYTF. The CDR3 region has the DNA TGTGCCAGCAGCTTAGTCAACAGGGAGGACTATGGCTACACCTTC. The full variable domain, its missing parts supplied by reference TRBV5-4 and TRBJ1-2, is ETGVTQSPTHLIKTRGQQVTLRCSSQSGHNTVSWYQQALGQGPQFIFQYYREEENGRGNFPPRFSGLQFPNYSSELNVNALELDDSALYLCASSLVNREDYGYTFGSGTRLTVV.